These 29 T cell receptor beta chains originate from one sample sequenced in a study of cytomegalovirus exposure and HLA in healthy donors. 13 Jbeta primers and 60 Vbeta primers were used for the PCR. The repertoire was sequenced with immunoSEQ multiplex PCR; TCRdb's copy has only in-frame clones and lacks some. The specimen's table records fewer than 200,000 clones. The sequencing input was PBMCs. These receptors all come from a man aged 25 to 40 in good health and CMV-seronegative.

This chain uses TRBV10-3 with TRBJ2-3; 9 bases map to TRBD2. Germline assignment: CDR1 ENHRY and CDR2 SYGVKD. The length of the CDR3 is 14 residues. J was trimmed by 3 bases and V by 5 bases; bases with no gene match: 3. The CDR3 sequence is CAISSSGETDTQYF. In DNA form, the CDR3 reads TGTGCCATCAGTTCTAGCGGGGAGACAGATACGCAGTATTTT.

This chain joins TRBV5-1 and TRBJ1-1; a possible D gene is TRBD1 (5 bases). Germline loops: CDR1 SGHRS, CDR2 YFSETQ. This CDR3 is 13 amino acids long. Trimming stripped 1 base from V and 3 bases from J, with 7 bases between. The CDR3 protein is CASSLTRDTEAFF. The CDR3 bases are TGCGCCAGCAGCTTGACCAGGGACACTGAAGCTTTCTTT.

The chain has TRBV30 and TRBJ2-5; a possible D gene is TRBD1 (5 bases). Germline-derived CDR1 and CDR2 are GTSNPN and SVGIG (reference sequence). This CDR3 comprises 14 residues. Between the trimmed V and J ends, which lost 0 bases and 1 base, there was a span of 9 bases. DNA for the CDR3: TGTGCCTGGAGTGTACTACAGGTCCAAGAGACCCAGTACTTC. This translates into CAWSVLQVQETQYF.

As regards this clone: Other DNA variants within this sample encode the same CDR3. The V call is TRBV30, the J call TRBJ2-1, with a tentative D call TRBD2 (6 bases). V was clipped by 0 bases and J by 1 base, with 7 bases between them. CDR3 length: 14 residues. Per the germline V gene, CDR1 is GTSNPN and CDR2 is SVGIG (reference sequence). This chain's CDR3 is CAWSVGGSYNEQFF. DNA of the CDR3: TGTGCCTGGAGTGTTGGGGGGTCCTACAATGAGCAGTTCTTC.

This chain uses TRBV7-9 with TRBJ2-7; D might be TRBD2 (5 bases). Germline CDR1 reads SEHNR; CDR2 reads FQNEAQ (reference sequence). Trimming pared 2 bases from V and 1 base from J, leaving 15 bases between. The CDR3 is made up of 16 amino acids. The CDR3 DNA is TGTGCCAGCAGCTTAAATATGGGAGAAGCGTCCTACGAGCAGTACTTC. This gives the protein CASSLNMGEASYEQYF.

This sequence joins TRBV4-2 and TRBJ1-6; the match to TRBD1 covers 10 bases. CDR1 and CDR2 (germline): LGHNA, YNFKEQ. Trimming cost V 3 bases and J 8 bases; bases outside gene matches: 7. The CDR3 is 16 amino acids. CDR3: CASSHARGTGDSPLHF. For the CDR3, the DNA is TGTGCCAGCAGCCACGCTCGTGGGACAGGGGATTCACCCCTCCACTTT.

In nucleotides, the CDR3 is TGTGCCAGCAGCTTAGGTCAGGGGATGGCTAACTATGGCTACACCTTC. It specifies CASSLGQGMANYGYTF. The chain combines TRBV7-2 with TRBJ1-2; weak D call: TRBD1 (6 bases). Germline values: CDR1 SGHTA, CDR2 FQGNSA. The CDR3 consists of 16 residues. V lost 1 base and J 0 bases, leaving 12 bases between the germline ends.

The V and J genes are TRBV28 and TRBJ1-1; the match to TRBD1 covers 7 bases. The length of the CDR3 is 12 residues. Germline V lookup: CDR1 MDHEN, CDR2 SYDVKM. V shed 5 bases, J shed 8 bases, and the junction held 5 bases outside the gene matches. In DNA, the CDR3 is TGTGCCAGCAGTGACGGGGACAGAGAAGCTTTCTTT. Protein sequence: CASSDGDREAFF.

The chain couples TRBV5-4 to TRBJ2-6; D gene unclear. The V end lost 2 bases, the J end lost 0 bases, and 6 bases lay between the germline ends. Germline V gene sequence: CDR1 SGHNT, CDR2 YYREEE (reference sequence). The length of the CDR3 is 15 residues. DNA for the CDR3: TGTGCCAGCAGCTTCGTATTCTCTGGGGCCAACGTCCTGACTTTC. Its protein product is CASSFVFSGANVLTF.

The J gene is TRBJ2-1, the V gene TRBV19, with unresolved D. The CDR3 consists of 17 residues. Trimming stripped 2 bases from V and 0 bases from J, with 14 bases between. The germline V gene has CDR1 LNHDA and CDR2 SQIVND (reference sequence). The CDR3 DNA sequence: TGTGCCAGTAGTATATCAACGCGGATCGACTCCTACAATGAGCAGTTCTTC. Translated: CASSISTRIDSYNEQFF.

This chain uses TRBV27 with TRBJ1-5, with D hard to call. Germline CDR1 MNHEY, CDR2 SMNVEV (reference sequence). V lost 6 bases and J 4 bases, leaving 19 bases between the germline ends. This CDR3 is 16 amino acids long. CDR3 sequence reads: CASRESILTPNQPQHF. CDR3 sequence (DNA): TGTGCCAGCAGGGAATCGATTTTGACTCCTAATCAGCCCCAGCATTTT.

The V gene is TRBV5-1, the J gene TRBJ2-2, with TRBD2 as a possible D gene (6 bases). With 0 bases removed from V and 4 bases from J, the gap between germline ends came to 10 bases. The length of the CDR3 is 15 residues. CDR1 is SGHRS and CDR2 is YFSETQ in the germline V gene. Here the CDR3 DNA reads TGCGCCAGCAGCTTGGTGCAGGGAGGCACCGGGGAGCTGTTTTTT. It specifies CASSLVQGGTGELFF.

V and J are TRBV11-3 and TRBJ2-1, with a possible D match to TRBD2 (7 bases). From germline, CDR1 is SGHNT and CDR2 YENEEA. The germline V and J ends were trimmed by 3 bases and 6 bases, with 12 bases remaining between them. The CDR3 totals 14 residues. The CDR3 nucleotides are TGTGCCAGCAGCTTTCACAGGGAGGGCAATGAGCAGTTCTTC. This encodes CASSFHREGNEQFF.

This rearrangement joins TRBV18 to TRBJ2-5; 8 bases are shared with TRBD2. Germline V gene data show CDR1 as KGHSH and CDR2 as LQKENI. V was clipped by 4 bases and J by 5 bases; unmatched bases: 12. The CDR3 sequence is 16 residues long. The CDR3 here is CASSLYHGGGDETQYF. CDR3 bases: TGTGCCAGCTCACTATACCACGGGGGGGGCGACGAGACCCAGTACTTC.

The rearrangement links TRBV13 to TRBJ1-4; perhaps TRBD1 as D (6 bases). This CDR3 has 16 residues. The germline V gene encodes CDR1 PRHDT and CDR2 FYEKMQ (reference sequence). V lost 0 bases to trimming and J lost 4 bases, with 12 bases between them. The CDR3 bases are TGTGCCAGCAGCTTAGGAACCGGACAGAATAATGAAAAACTGTTTTTT. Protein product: CASSLGTGQNNEKLFF.

As DNA, the CDR3 is TGTGCCAGCAGCTTAGGAAGCGGGGGGAACTACAATGAGCAGTTCTTC. Protein product: CASSLGSGGNYNEQFF. The rearrangement joins TRBV7-6 to TRBJ2-1; the match to TRBD2 covers 9 bases. Per the germline V gene, CDR1 is SGHVS and CDR2 is FNYEAQ. The CDR3 spans 16 residues. V lost 1 base and J lost 3; bases outside the gene matches: 4.

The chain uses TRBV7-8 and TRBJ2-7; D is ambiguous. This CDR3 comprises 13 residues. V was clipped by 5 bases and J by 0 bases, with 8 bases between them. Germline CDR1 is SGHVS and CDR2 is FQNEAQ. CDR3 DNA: TGTGCCAGCAGCAATCTTAGCTCCTACGAGCAGTACTTC. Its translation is CASSNLSSYEQYF.

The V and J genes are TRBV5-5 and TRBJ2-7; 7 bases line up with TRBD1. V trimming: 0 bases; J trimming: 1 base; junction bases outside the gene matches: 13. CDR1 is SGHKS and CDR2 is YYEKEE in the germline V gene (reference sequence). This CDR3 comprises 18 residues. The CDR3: CASSLGPRQGITSYEQYF. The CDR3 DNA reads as TGTGCCAGCAGCTTGGGTCCCCGACAGGGAATAACGTCCTACGAGCAGTACTTC.

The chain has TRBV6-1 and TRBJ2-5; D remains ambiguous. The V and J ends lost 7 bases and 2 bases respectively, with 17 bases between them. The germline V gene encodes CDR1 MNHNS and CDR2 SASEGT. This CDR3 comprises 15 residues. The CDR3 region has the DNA TGTGCCAGCATTACGATGGTTCAGATTCAAGAGACCCAGTACTTC. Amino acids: CASITMVQIQETQYF.

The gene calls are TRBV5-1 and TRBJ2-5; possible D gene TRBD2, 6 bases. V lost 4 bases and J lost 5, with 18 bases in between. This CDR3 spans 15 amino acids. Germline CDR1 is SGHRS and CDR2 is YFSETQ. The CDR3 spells CASSPLGEVYETQYF. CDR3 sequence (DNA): TGCGCCAGCAGCCCATTGGGGGAGGTGTATGAGACCCAGTACTTC. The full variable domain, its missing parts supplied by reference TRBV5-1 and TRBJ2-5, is KAGVTQTPRYLIKTRGQQVTLSCSPISGHRSVSWYQQTPGQGLQFLFEYFSETQRNKGNFPGRFSGRQFSNSRSEMNVSTLELGDSALYLCASSPLGEVYETQYFGPGTRLLVL.

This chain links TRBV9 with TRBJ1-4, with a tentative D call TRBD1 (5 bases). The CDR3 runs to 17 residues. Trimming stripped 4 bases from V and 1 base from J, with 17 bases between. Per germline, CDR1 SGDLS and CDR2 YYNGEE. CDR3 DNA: TGTGCCAGCAGCCGAGGAGTGCACCAGGGAACTAATGAAAAACTGTTTTTT. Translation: CASSRGVHQGTNEKLFF. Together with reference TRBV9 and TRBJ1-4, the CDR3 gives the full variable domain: DSGVTQTPKHLITATGQRVTLRCSPRSGDLSVYWYQQSLDQGLQFLIQYYNGEERAKGNILERFSAQQFPDLHSELNLSSLELGDSALYFCASSRGVHQGTNEKLFFGSGTQLSVL.

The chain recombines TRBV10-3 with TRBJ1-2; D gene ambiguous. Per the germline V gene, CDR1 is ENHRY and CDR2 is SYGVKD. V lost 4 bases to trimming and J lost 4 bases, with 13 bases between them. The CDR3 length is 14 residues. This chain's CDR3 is CAISAGSNLYGYTF. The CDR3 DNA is TGTGCCATCAGTGCCGGGTCTAACCTCTATGGCTACACCTTC.

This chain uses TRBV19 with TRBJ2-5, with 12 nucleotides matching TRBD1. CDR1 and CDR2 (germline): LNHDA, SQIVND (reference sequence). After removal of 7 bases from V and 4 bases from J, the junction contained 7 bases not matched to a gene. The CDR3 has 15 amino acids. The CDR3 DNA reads TGTGCCAGTACCTCACCGGGACAGGGGGCAGAGACCCAGTACTTC. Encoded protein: CASTSPGQGAETQYF.

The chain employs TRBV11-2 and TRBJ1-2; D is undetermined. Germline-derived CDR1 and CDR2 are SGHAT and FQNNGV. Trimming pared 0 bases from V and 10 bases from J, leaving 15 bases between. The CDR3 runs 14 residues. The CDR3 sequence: CASSLDGAFGVYTF. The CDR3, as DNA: TGTGCCAGCAGCTTAGATGGCGCCTTCGGGGTCTACACCTTC.

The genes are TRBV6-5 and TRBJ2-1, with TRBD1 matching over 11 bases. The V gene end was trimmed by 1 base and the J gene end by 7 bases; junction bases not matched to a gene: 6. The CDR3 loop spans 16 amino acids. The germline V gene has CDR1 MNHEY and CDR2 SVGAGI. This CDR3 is CASSYFSGTGGNEQFF. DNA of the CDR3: TGTGCCAGCAGTTACTTCTCCGGGACAGGGGGGAATGAGCAGTTCTTC.

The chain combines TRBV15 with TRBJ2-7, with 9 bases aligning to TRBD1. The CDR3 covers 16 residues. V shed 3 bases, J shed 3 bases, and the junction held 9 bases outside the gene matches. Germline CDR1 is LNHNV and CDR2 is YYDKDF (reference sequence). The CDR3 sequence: CATSSVAGTGLYEQYF. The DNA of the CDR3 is TGTGCCACCAGCAGCGTCGCCGGGACAGGGCTCTACGAGCAGTACTTC.

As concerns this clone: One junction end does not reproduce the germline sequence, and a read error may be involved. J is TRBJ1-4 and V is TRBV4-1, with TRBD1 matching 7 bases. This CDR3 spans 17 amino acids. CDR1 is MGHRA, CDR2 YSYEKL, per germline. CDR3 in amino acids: CAGSVAPGGGFGEKLFF. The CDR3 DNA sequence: TGCGCCGGCAGCGTCGCCCCTGGAGGGGGCTTCGGTGAAAAACTGTTTTTT.

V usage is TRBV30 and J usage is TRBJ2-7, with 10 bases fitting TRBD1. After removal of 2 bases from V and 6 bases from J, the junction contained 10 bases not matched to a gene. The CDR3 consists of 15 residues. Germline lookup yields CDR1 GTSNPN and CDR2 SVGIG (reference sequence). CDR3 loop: CAWSHPGQGYVEQYF. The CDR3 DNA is TGTGCCTGGAGTCATCCGGGACAGGGGTACGTCGAGCAGTACTTC.

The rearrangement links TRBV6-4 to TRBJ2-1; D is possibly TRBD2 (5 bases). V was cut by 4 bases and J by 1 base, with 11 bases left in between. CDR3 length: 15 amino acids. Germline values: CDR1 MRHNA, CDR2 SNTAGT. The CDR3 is CASSVEGQSYNEQFF. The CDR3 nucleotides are TGTGCCAGCAGTGTCGAGGGCCAGTCCTACAATGAGCAGTTCTTC.